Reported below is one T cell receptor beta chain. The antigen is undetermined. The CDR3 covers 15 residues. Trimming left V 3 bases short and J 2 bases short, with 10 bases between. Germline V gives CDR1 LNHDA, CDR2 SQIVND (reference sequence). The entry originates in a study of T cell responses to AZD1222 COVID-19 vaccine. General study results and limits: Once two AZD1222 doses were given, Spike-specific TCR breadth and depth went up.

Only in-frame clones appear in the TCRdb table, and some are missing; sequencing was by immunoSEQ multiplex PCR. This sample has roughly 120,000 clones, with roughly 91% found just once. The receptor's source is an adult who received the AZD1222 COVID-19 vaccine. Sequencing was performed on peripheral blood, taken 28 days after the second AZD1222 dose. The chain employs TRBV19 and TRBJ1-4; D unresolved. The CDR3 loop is CASSISEATNEKLFF. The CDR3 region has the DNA TGTGCCAGTAGTATTTCCGAGGCCACTAATGAAAAACTGTTTTTT.